The present T cell receptor (beta chain) was sequenced within a study of CD8+CD57+ T cells in acquired aplastic anemia. At the level of the study: Recorded DNA amounts for sorted CD4+ and CD8+ cells had an average of around 3.5 ug. The study, taken as a whole, reports: In common between the patients and the controls were around 29 CD8+ CDR3 sequences. Any difference that existed in CD8+ Simpson's diversity between patients and controls was not significant.

The CDR3 spans 16 residues. Germline assignment: CDR1 SGHVS and CDR2 FNYEAQ. The V end was cut by 5 bases, the J end by 2 bases, with 16 bases between. As for this clonotype: The antigen remains unidentified.

Genomic DNA served as template for TCR beta VDJ and CDR3 profiling. One entry per CDR3 protein, called by TCRdb with MiXCR from the reads. The table includes 200,000 to 250,000 distinct CDR3 sequences, 40% to 60% detected once. Those patients picked for sequencing had displayed CD8+CD57+ cell expansion on flow cytometry. Blood samples were obtained from patients who had received no prior therapy. This TCR derives from a human donor with aplastic anemia. V and J are TRBV7-6 and TRBJ1-5, with no clear D. Specimen: sorted CD4+, CD8+, or CD8+CD57+ T cells (not recorded which) from PBMCs. CDR3 residues: CASSPSAGSGNQPQHF. The CDR3, as DNA: TGTGCCAGCAGCCCTTCGGCGGGGAGTGGCAATCAGCCCCAGCATTTT.